These 30 T cell receptor beta chains were all obtained from the same sample, sequenced in a study of graft-versus-host responses after intestinal transplantation. Sequencing used immunoSEQ multiplex PCR; TCRdb keeps in-frame clones, though not all of them. The table includes about 54,000 clones, 75% to 95% detected once. This material consisted of PBMCs, taken around 95 weeks after intestinal transplant. The origin of the receptors is a human patient who received an intestinal transplant, so some T cells may come from the graft donor.

The chain is built from TRBV9 and TRBJ1-3; D is possibly TRBD1 (6 bases). In germline, CDR1 is SGDLS, CDR2 YYNGEE. The CDR3 has 17 residues. V was cut by 7 bases and J by 0 bases, with 20 bases left in between. The CDR3 DNA reads TGTGCCAGCGGGGGCTTCAGAGGGGGTTCCTCTGGAAACACCATATATTTT. It translates to CASGGFRGGSSGNTIYF.

This clone has only one observation. CDR3 coding DNA: TGTGCCAGCACCGGGAGACGCACAGATACGCAGTATTTT. Translated, it gives CASTGRRTDTQYF. This chain connects TRBV6-6 to TRBJ2-3; the D gene is possibly TRBD2 (6 bases). The CDR3 consists of 13 residues. Trimming left V 7 bases short and J 1 base short, with 9 bases between. CDR1 MNHNY and CDR2 SVGAGI come from the germline V gene (reference sequence).

The V gene is TRBV11-3, the J gene TRBJ1-2; D possibly corresponds to TRBD1 (5 bases). The CDR3 consists of 14 residues. The V gene's germline CDR1 is SGHNT and CDR2 YENEEA. V was clipped by 0 bases and J by 6 bases, with 11 bases between them. CDR3 sequence (DNA): TGTGCCAGCAGCTTAGACGGGGCAGGGAATGGCTACACCTTC. This codes for CASSLDGAGNGYTF.

The rearrangement links TRBV11-3 to TRBJ2-7, with D possibly matching TRBD1 (6 bases). V lost 5 bases to trimming and J lost 2 bases, with 25 bases between them. The CDR3 spans 18 residues. Germline CDR1 and CDR2: SGHNT and YENEEA. CDR3 in DNA: TGTGCCAGCAGCCTCGAAACGAGCAGGGGTTCCACTACCTACGAGCAGTACTTC. Encoded protein: CASSLETSRGSTTYEQYF.

The V gene is TRBV5-8, the J gene TRBJ2-5; D is ambiguous. The CDR3 loop spans 15 amino acids. Trimming pared 4 bases from V and 5 bases from J, leaving 18 bases between. The germline V gene has CDR1 SGHTS and CDR2 YDEGEE. CDR3 sequence reads: CASSAEDTVGETQYF. The CDR3 nucleotides read TGTGCCAGCAGCGCAGAAGATACAGTAGGGGAGACCCAGTACTTC.

This chain uses TRBV15 with TRBJ2-1, with 7 bases matching TRBD2. The CDR3 is 15 amino acids. Germline lookup yields CDR1 LNHNV and CDR2 YYDKDF (reference sequence). J gave up 8 bases and V 5 bases, and 12 bases lay outside the gene matches. The CDR3 loop reads CATSAGLESRDEQFF. CDR3 bases: TGTGCCACCAGCGCTGGACTAGAGAGCCGCGATGAGCAGTTCTTC.

The genes are TRBV12-5 and TRBJ2-1; the D call may be TRBD1 or TRBD2 (5 bases each). The germline gives CDR1 LGHNT, CDR2 FRNRAP. The CDR3 has 15 amino acids. Trimming cost V 3 bases and J 5 bases, with 14 bases left between them. The CDR3 DNA follows: TGTGCTAGTGGTTTCCCCTGGGACGCCAACAATGAGCAGTTCTTC. It encodes CASGFPWDANNEQFF.

J is TRBJ2-7 and V is TRBV21-1; TRBD2, the D gene given by the table, was not confirmed from the DNA. TRBV21-1 constitutes a pseudogene. This CDR3 has 11 residues. For the CDR3, the DNA is TGTGCCAGCAGCAAAGAGACTCGGCAGTACTTC. It translates to CASSKETRQYF.

This chain uses TRBV5-1 with TRBJ2-7; 8 nucleotides agree with TRBD1. This CDR3 region has 13 residues. The V gene's germline CDR1 is SGHRS and CDR2 YFSETQ. J was trimmed by 3 bases and V by 4 bases; bases with no gene match: 3. CDR3 protein: CASSTDRVYEQYF. The CDR3 DNA reads TGCGCCAGCAGCACGGACAGGGTCTACGAGCAGTACTTC.

The chain employs TRBV5-8 and TRBJ2-3; the D gene is possibly TRBD1 (5 bases). The CDR3 consists of 15 residues. Trimming left V 0 bases short and J 1 base short, with 9 bases between. Germline V gene lookup returns CDR1 SGHTS and CDR2 YDEGEE. Here the CDR3 reads CASSLGGVGTDTQYF. In DNA, the CDR3 is TGTGCCAGCAGCTTGGGGGGCGTCGGCACAGATACGCAGTATTTT.

This rearrangement joins TRBV11-2 to TRBJ2-3; D gene uncertain. V lost 1 base, J lost 1 base, and 9 bases lay in between. Germline-derived CDR1 and CDR2 are SGHAT and FQNNGV. This CDR3 contains 15 residues. The CDR3: CASSLGRPRTDTQYF. CDR3 coding DNA: TGTGCCAGCAGCTTAGGGCGGCCCCGCACAGATACGCAGTATTTT.

The V call is TRBV4-1, the J call TRBJ1-6; D is perhaps TRBD1 (5 bases). CDR3 length equals 15 residues. Trimming removed 0 bases at V and 9 bases at J, with 12 bases between. The germline V gene has CDR1 MGHRA and CDR2 YSYEKL. CDR3 loop: CASSQEGLRTSPLHF. The CDR3 nucleotides are TGCGCCAGCAGCCAAGAGGGACTACGAACTTCACCCCTCCACTTT.

The genes are TRBV7-9 and TRBJ1-1; D gene ambiguous. V was cut by 1 base and J by 1 base, with 16 bases left in between. Germline V CDR1 and CDR2: SEHNR, FQNEAQ (reference sequence). This CDR3 comprises 17 residues. CDR3 residues: CASSLEFMLQPNTEAFF. The CDR3 DNA follows: TGTGCCAGCAGCTTAGAGTTTATGTTACAGCCGAACACTGAAGCTTTCTTT. The full variable domain, with the rest looked up from reference TRBV7-9 and TRBJ1-1, is DTGVSQNPRHKITKRGQNVTFRCDPISEHNRLYWYRQTLGQGPEFLTYFQNEAQLEKSRLLSDRFSAERPKGSFSTLEIQRTEQGDSAMYLCASSLEFMLQPNTEAFFGQGTRLTVV.

The V call is TRBV19, the J call TRBJ2-5; TRBD2 aligns across 11 bases. The V segment lost 5 bases and the J segment 4 bases; nucleotides outside the gene matches: 9. Germline V CDR1 and CDR2: LNHDA, SQIVND (reference sequence). There are 16 residues in the CDR3. CDR3: CASSFTSGGFGETQYF. The CDR3 DNA reads TGTGCCAGTAGTTTCACTAGCGGGGGTTTTGGAGAGACCCAGTACTTC.

The gene calls are TRBV5-1 and TRBJ2-5, with a possible D match to TRBD2 (5 bases). This CDR3 comprises 15 residues. CDR1 and CDR2 (germline): SGHRS, YFSETQ. V was clipped by 2 bases and J by 1 base, with 12 bases between them. The CDR3 sequence is CASSFRMAGQETQYF. The DNA of the CDR3 is TGCGCCAGCAGCTTCAGGATGGCGGGCCAAGAGACCCAGTACTTC.

This clone occurred once. The V gene is TRBV11-3, the J gene TRBJ1-1, with D tentatively TRBD1 (6 bases). V was trimmed by 3 bases and J by 4 bases, leaving 21 bases between them. Germline CDR1 is SGHNT and CDR2 is YENEEA. The CDR3 spans 17 residues. The CDR3, as DNA: TGTGCCAGCAGCTTGGCACTATGGTCAGGGGTGGGCACTGAAGCTTTCTTT. Protein product: CASSLALWSGVGTEAFF. Based on the CDR3 plus reference TRBV11-3 and TRBJ1-1, the full variable domain is EAGVVQSPRYKIIEKKQPVAFWCNPISGHNTLYWYLQNLGQGPELLIRYENEEAVDDSQLPKDRFSAERLKGVDSTLKIQPAELGDSAVYLCASSLALWSGVGTEAFFGQGTRLTVV.

This clone has only one observation. V and J are TRBV5-6 and TRBJ1-2; possible D gene TRBD1, 5 bases. V lost 4 bases, J lost 7 bases, and 8 bases lay in between. This CDR3 region has 11 residues. Germline V gene lookup returns CDR1 SGHDT and CDR2 YYEEEE. This chain's CDR3 is CASSEGRGYTF. Written as DNA, the CDR3 is TGTGCCAGCAGCGAGGGACGTGGCTACACCTTC.

The chain links TRBV25-1 to TRBJ2-5; tentatively, D is TRBD2 (6 bases). Trimming removed 11 bases from V and 5 bases from J, with 15 bases in between. Germline V gene data show CDR1 as MGHDK and CDR2 as SYGVNS. CDR3 length equals 12 residues. CDR3 bases: TGTGCCGCGGAGGGGATTTTGGAGACCCAGTACTTC. Its translation: CAAEGILETQYF.

The V call is TRBV25-1, the J call TRBJ2-3, with 10 bases lining up with TRBD2. V was clipped by 6 bases and J by 8 bases; unmatched bases: 8. Germline values: CDR1 MGHDK, CDR2 SYGVNS. This CDR3 has 14 residues. CDR3 sequence: CASRLAGAMGTQYF. CDR3 coding DNA: TGTGCCAGCAGGCTAGCGGGAGCCATGGGTACGCAGTATTTT.

This clone has a handful of counts. This chain uses TRBV5-1 with TRBJ1-1, with D possibly matching TRBD1 (6 bases). CDR3 length equals 14 residues. The V gene's germline CDR1 is SGHRS and CDR2 YFSETQ. The V end was cut by 2 bases, the J end by 1 base, with 9 bases between. DNA for the CDR3: TGCGCCAGCAGCTTCTCACAGGGGAACACTGAAGCTTTCTTT. It encodes CASSFSQGNTEAFF.

The rearrangement links TRBV7-9 to TRBJ1-2, with D uncertain. CDR3 length equals 14 residues. CDR1 and CDR2 from the germline V gene are SEHNR and FQNEAQ (reference sequence). V was cut by 0 bases and J by 7 bases, with 12 bases left in between. The CDR3 nucleotides read TGTGCCAGCAGCTTAGCTCAGCCGGACTCTGGCTACACCTTC. It encodes CASSLAQPDSGYTF.

This clone was counted once. The rearrangement links TRBV27 to TRBJ1-1; TRBD1 might be the D (6 bases). The germline V and J ends were trimmed by 2 bases and 10 bases, with 17 bases remaining between them. This CDR3 contains 14 residues. The germline V gene has CDR1 MNHEY and CDR2 SMNVEV (reference sequence). The CDR3 DNA reads as TGTGCCAGCAGTTTAGACCCCGGGGGGGCCGGAGCTTTCTTT. This codes for CASSLDPGGAGAFF.

The J gene is TRBJ2-7, the V gene TRBV5-4, with D unclear. Trimming took 2 bases from V and 2 from J, leaving 11 bases between them. Germline CDR1 and CDR2: SGHNT and YYREEE (reference sequence). The CDR3 is 14 amino acids. Here the CDR3 DNA reads TGTGCCAGCAGCTTAGGTATCTTCCCCTACGAGCAGTACTTC. Translation: CASSLGIFPYEQYF.

The rearrangement links TRBV7-8 to TRBJ2-7; perhaps D is TRBD1 or TRBD2 (5 bases each). The CDR3 covers 14 residues. V was pared by 4 bases and J by 2 bases, with 12 bases between. The germline V gene encodes CDR1 SGHVS and CDR2 FQNEAQ. The DNA for the CDR3 is TGTGCCAGCAGCTCACGGGACCAAGCCTACGAGCAGTACTTC. This translates into CASSSRDQAYEQYF.

Points on this clone: At one boundary the junction diverges from the germline segment, which might be a read error. The same CDR3 is also encoded by other DNA sequences in this sample. V is TRBV10-1 and J is TRBJ2-1, with 8 bases fitting TRBD1. Per germline, CDR1 WNHNN and CDR2 SYGVQD (reference sequence). The CDR3 sequence is 13 residues long. CDR3 sequence reads: CASSDREHNEQFF. The CDR3 DNA sequence: TGCGCCAGCTCGGACAGGGAGCACAATGAGCAATTCTTC.

CDR3 coding DNA: TGTGCCAGCAGCCACCACCTCGGGGGAAGGGGGAAGGGTAGCACAGATACGCAGTATTTT. Translation gives CASSHHLGGRGKGSTDTQYF. V usage is TRBV7-8 and J usage is TRBJ2-3, with D perhaps TRBD1 or TRBD2 (6 bases each). Germline V gene sequence: CDR1 SGHVS, CDR2 FQNEAQ. The CDR3 length is 20 residues. V was cut by 5 bases and J by 0 bases, with 27 bases left in between.

This sequence joins TRBV4-2 and TRBJ1-1, with a weak D call TRBD1 (6 bases). The CDR3 runs 16 residues. The germline V gene encodes CDR1 LGHNA and CDR2 YNFKEQ. V was pared by 3 bases and J by 1 base, with 15 bases between. CDR3 sequence reads: CASSHRRGQPNTEAFF. The CDR3 bases are TGTGCCAGCAGCCATCGGCGGGGGCAGCCGAACACTGAAGCTTTCTTT.

The chain combines TRBV18 with TRBJ1-2; D is uncertain. The CDR3 consists of 14 residues. The germline gives CDR1 KGHSH, CDR2 LQKENI. V lost 1 base and J 5 bases, leaving 11 bases between the germline ends. CDR3 DNA: TGTGCCAGCTCACCACAGAGGGTTGGGTATGGCTACACCTTC. Amino acid sequence: CASSPQRVGYGYTF.

This chain joins TRBV4-2 and TRBJ1-2; D is unresolved. Trimming took 0 bases from V and 6 from J, leaving 8 bases between them. The CDR3 covers 13 residues. The germline V gene has CDR1 LGHNA and CDR2 YNFKEQ. CDR3 sequence: CASSQDPRDGYTF. DNA of the CDR3: TGTGCCAGCAGCCAAGATCCTAGGGATGGCTACACCTTC.

The chain combines TRBV7-2 with TRBJ2-2, with 10 bases fitting TRBD2. With 2 bases clipped from V and 4 bases from J, the junction kept 1 base outside the gene matches. CDR3 size: 15 residues. Germline CDR1 SGHTA, CDR2 FQGNSA. Here the CDR3 reads CASSLIAGGTGELFF. CDR3 coding DNA: TGTGCCAGCAGCTTAATAGCGGGGGGCACCGGGGAGCTGTTTTTT.